Described below is a single T cell receptor (beta chain) sequence and its context. Its matching antigen is unknown. This specimen belongs to a study of T cell responses to AZD1222 COVID-19 vaccine. There are 11 residues in the CDR3. Looked up from germline, CDR1 is WNHNN and CDR2 is SYGVQD (reference sequence). V gave up 7 bases and J gave up 5 bases, with 9 bases separating them. The protocol was immunoSEQ multiplex PCR, while the TCRdb copy is restricted to in-frame clones and leaves out a portion. The sample contains more than 95,000 clones, around 86% of which appear only once. Whole-study results and caveats: Targeting of unmutated variant regions was reportedly seen in nearly half of spike-specific TCRs. No repertoire was sampled before or during the peak T cell response, only after it.

The V gene is TRBV10-1, the J gene TRBJ2-7; D is ambiguous. Here the sequenced sample was peripheral blood, taken 28 days after the second dose of the MenACWY control vaccine. This clonotype was sampled from an adult who received the MenACWY meningococcal vaccine as a control. The DNA of the CDR3 is TGCGCCAGCACTCCGTCCCACGAGCAGTACTTC. Its translation: CASTPSHEQYF.